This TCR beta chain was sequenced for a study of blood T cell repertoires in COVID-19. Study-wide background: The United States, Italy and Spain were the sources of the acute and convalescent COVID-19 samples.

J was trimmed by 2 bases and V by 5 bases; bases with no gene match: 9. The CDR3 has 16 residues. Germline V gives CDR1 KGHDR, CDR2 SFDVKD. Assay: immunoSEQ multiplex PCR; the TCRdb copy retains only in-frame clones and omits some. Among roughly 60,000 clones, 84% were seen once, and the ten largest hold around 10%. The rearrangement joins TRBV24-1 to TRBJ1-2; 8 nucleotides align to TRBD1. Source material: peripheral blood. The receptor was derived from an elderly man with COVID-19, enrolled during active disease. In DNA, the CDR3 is TGTGCCACCAGTGGCGCCCGGACAGGGATCAACTATGGCTACACCTTC. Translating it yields CATSGARTGINYGYTF.